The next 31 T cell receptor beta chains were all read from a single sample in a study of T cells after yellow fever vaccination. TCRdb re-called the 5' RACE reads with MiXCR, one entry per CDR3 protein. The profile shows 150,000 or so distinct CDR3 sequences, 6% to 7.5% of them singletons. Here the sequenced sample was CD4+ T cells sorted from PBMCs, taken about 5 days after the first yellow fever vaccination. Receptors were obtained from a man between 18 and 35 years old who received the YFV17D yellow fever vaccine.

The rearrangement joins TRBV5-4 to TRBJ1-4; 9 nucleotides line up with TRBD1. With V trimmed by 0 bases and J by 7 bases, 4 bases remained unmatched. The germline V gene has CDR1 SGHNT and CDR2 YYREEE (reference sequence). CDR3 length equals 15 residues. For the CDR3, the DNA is TGTGCCAGCAGCTTGGACGGACAGGGGACTGAAAAACTGTTTTTT. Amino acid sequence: CASSLDGQGTEKLFF.

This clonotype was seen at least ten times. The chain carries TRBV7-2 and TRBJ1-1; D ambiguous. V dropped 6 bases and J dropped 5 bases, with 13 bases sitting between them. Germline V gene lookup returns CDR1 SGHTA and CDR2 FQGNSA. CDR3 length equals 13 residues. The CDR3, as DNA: TGTGCCAGCAGTCGTAGACCGGGAACTGAAGCTTTCTTT. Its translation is CASSRRPGTEAFF.

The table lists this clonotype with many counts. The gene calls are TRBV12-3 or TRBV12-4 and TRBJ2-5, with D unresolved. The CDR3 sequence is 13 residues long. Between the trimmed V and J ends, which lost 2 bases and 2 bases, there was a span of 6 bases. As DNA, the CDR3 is TGTGCCAGCAGTTTAAGTGGGCAAGAGACCCAGTACTTC. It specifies CASSLSGQETQYF.

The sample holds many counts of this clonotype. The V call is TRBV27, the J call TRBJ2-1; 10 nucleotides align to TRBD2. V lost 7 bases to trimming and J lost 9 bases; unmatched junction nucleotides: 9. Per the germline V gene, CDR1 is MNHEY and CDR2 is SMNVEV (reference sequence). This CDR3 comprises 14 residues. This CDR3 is CASNINLAGVEQFF. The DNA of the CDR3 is TGTGCCAGCAATATTAATCTAGCGGGGGTTGAGCAGTTCTTC.

The chain's CDR3 is CASSKPEEAFF. In DNA form, the CDR3 reads TGTGCCAGCAGTAAACCAGAAGAAGCTTTCTTT. The J gene is TRBJ1-1, the V gene TRBV12-3 or TRBV12-4; D unresolved. V lost 5 bases and J lost 8, with 9 bases in between. The CDR3 runs 11 residues.

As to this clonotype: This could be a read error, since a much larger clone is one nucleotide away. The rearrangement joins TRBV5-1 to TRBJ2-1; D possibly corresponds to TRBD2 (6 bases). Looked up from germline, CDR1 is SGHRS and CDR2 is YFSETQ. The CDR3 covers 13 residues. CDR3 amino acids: CARSLDGRFEQFF. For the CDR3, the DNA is TGCGCCAGGAGCTTGGATGGGAGGTTTGAGCAGTTCTTC.

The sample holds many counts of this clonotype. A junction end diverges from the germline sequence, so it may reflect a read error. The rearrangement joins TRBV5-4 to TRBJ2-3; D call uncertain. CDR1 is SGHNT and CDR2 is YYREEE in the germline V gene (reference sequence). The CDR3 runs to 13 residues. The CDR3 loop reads CASRLGGTDTQYF. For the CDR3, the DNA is TGTGCCAGCAGATTGGGTGGCACAGATACGCAGTATTTT. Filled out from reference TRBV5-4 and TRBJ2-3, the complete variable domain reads ETGVTQSPTHLIKTRGQQVTLRCSSQSGHNTVSWYQQALGQGPQFIFQYYREEENGRGNFPPRFSGLQFPNYSSELNVNALELDDSALYLCASRLGGTDTQYFGPGTRLTVL.

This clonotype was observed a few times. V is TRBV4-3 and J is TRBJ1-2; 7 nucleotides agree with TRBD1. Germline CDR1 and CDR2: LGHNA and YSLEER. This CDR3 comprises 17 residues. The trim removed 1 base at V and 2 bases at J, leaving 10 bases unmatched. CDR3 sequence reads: CASSQAPPGQKNYGYTF. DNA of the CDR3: TGCGCCAGCAGCCAAGCACCTCCGGGACAGAAGAACTATGGCTACACCTTC.

CDR3 nucleotides: TGCAGTGCGTCCGGGACAGGGGGTCACGAGCAGTACTTC. Its translation: CSASGTGGHEQYF. V and J are TRBV20-1 and TRBJ2-7; TRBD1 matches 11 bases. Germline assignment: CDR1 DFQATT and CDR2 SNEGSKA (reference sequence). The CDR3 runs 13 residues. Trimming cost V 6 bases and J 5 bases; bases outside gene matches: 6.

The CDR3 region is CASSLVRTGTNTGELFF. The CDR3 DNA sequence: TGTGCCAGCAGCTTAGTCCGGACAGGGACGAACACCGGGGAGCTGTTTTTT. The chain employs TRBV11-2 and TRBJ2-2; TRBD1 matches at 8 bases. The germline gives CDR1 SGHAT, CDR2 FQNNGV. V shed 1 base, J shed 0 bases, and the junction held 4 bases outside the gene matches. The CDR3 consists of 17 residues.

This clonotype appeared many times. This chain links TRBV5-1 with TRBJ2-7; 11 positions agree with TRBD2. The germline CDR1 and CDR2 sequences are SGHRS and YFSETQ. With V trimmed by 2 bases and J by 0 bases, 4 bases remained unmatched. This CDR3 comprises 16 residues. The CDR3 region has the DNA TGCGCCAGCAGCTTACTAGCGGGGGTAAGCTCCTACGAGCAGTACTTC. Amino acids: CASSLLAGVSSYEQYF. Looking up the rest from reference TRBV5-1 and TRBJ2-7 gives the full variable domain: KAGVTQTPRYLIKTRGQQVTLSCSPISGHRSVSWYQQTPGQGLQFLFEYFSETQRNKGNFPGRFSGRQFSNSRSEMNVSTLELGDSALYLCASSLLAGVSSYEQYFGPGTRLTVT.

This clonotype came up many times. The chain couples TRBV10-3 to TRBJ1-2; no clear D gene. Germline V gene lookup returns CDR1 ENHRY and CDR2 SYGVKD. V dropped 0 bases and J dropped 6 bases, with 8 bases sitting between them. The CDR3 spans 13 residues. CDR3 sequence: CAISESIEDGYTF. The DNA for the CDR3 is TGTGCCATCAGTGAGTCGATAGAGGATGGCTACACCTTC.

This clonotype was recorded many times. The CDR3 is CASSLVPSGEAFF. In nucleotides, the CDR3 is TGCGCCAGCAGCTTGGTGCCCAGCGGTGAAGCTTTCTTT. The V call is TRBV5-1, the J call TRBJ1-1; D remains ambiguous. The germline V and J ends were trimmed by 0 bases and 7 bases, with 10 bases remaining between them. The CDR3 covers 13 residues. Per germline, CDR1 SGHRS and CDR2 YFSETQ.

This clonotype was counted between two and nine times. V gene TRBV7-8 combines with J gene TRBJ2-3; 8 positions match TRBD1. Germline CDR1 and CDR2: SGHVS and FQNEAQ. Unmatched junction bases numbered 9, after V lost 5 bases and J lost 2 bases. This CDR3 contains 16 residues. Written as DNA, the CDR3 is TGTGCCAGCAGCCTGCGGACAGGGAGTTACACAGATACGCAGTATTTT. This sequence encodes CASSLRTGSYTDTQYF.

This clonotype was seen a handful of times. The CDR3 region has the DNA TGTGCCAGCAGCGACCTCGCGGGCGGAGGGGAGACCCAGTACTTC. It yields the protein CASSDLAGGGETQYF. The gene calls are TRBV9 and TRBJ2-5; perhaps TRBD2 as D (6 bases). Trimming removed 3 bases from V and 5 bases from J, with 17 bases in between. This CDR3 has 15 amino acids. Germline loops: CDR1 SGDLS, CDR2 YYNGEE. Looking up the rest from reference TRBV9 and TRBJ2-5 gives the full variable domain: DSGVTQTPKHLITATGQRVTLRCSPRSGDLSVYWYQQSLDQGLQFLIQYYNGEERAKGNILERFSAQQFPDLHSELNLSSLELGDSALYFCASSDLAGGGETQYFGPGTRLLVL.

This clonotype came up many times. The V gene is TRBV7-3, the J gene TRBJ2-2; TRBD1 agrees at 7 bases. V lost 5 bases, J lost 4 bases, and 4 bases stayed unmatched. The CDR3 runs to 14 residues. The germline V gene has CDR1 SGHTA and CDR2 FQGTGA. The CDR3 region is CASSQYRGTGELFF. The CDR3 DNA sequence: TGTGCCAGCAGCCAATACAGGGGCACCGGGGAGCTGTTTTTT.

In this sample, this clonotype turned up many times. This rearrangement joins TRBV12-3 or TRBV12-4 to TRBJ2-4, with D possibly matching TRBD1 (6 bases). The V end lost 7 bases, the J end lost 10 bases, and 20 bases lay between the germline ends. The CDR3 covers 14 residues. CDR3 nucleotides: TGTGCCAGCATCCAATCCCCAGGGGAAAGGATTCAGTACTTC. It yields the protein CASIQSPGERIQYF.

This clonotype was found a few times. Here the CDR3 DNA reads TGTGCCAGCAGCTTCGGGACAGTGGCCGGCTACACCTTC. As protein: CASSFGTVAGYTF. The chain is built from TRBV5-5 and TRBJ1-2; 7 bases are a match to TRBD1. The trim removed 2 bases at V and 8 bases at J, leaving 6 bases unmatched. The CDR3 totals 13 residues. Germline CDR1 and CDR2: SGHKS and YYEKEE (reference sequence).

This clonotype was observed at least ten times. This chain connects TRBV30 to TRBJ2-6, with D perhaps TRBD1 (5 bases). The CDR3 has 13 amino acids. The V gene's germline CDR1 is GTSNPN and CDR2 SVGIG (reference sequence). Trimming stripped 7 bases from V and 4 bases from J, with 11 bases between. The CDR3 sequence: CAFQGPGANVLTF. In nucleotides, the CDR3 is TGTGCCTTTCAGGGCCCCGGGGCCAACGTCCTGACTTTC.

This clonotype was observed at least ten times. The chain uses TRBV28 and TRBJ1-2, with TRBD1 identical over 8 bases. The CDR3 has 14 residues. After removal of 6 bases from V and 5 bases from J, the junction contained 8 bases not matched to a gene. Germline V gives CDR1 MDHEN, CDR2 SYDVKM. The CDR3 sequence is CASRGQGGFYGYTF. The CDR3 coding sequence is TGTGCCAGCAGAGGACAGGGTGGGTTTTATGGCTACACCTTC.

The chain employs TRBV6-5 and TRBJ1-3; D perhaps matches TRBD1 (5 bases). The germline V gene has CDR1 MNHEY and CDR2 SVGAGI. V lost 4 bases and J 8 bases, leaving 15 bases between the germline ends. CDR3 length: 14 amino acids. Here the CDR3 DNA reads TGTGCCAGCAGTTCATCGTTCGGGGGGGACACCATATATTTT. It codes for CASSSSFGGDTIYF.

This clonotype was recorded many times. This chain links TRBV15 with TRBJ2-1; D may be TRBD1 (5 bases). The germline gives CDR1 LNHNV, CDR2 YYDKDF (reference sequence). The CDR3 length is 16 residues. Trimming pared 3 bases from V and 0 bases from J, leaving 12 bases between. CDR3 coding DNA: TGTGCCACCAGCAGGGAGATAGGGGACTCCTACAATGAGCAGTTCTTC. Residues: CATSREIGDSYNEQFF. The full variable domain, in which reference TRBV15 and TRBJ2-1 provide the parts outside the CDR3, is DAMVIQNPRYQVTQFGKPVTLSCSQTLNHNVMYWYQQKSSQAPKLLFHYYDKDFNNEADTPDNFQSRRPNTSFCFLDIRSPGLGDTAMYLCATSREIGDSYNEQFFGPGTRLTVL.

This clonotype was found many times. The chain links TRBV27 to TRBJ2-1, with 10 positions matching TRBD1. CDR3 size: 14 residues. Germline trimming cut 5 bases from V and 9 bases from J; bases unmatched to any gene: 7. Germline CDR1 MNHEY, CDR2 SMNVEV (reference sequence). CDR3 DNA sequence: TGTGCCAGCAGTGCTCGGCGACAGGGGGCTGAGCAGTTCTTC. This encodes CASSARRQGAEQFF.

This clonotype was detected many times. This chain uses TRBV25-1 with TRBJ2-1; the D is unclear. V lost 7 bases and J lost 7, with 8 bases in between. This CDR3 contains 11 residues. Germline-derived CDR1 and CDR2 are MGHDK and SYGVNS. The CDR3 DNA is TGTGCCAGCACCAGCCGAAATGAGCAGTTCTTC. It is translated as CASTSRNEQFF.

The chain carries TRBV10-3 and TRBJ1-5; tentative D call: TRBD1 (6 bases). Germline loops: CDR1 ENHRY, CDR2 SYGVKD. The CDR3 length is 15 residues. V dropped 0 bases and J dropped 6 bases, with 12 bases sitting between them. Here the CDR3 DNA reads TGTGCCATCAGTGAGTCCCAGGGGTCGCCTCAGCCCCAGCATTTT. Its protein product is CAISESQGSPQPQHF.

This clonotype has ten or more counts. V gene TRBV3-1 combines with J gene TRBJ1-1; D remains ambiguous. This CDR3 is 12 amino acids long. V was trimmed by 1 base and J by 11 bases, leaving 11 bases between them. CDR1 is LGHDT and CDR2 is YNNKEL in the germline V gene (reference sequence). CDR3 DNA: TGTGCCAGCAGCCAAGGGTCGACTATTGCTTTCTTT. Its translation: CASSQGSTIAFF.

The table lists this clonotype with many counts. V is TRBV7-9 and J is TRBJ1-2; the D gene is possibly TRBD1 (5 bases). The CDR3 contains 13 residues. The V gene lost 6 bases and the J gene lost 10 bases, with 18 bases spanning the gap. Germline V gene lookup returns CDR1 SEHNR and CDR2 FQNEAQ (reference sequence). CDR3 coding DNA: TGTGCCAGCAGGGTCTCGACAGTACCCTCCTACACCTTC. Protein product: CASRVSTVPSYTF.

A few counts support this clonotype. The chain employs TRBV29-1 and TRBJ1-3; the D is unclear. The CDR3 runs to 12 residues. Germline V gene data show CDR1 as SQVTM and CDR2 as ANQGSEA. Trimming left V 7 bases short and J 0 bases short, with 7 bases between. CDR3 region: CSAHYSGNTIYF. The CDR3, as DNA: TGCAGCGCCCACTACTCTGGAAACACCATATATTTT.

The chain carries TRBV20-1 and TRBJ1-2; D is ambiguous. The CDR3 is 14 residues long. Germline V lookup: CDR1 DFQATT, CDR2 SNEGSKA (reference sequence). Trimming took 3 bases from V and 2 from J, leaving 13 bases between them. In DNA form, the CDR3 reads TGCAGTGCTAGTCTTCCGGGAGGAAACTATGGCTACACCTTC. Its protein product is CSASLPGGNYGYTF.

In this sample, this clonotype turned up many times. CDR3 region: CASSLTGGRNQPQHF. The CDR3 coding sequence is TGTGCCAGCAGCTTGACAGGGGGCCGGAATCAGCCCCAGCATTTT. The chain joins TRBV7-2 to TRBJ1-5; 10 positions agree with TRBD1. J was trimmed by 4 bases and V by 3 bases; bases with no gene match: 3. The CDR3 length is 15 residues. Looked up from germline, CDR1 is SGHTA and CDR2 is FQGNSA.

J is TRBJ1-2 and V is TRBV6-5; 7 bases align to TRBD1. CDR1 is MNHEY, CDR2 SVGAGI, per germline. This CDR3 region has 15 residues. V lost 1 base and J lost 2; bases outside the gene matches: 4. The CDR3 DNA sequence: TGTGCCAGCAGTTACTGGACAGGCTTAAACTATGGCTACACCTTC. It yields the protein CASSYWTGLNYGYTF.